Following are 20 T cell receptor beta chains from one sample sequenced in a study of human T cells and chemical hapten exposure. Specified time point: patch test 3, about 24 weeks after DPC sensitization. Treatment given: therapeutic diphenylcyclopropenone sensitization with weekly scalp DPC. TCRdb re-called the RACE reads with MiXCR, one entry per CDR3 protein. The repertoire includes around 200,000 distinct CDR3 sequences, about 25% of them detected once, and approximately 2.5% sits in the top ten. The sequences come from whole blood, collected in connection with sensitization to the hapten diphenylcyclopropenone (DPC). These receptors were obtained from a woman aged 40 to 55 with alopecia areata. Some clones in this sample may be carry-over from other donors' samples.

CDR3 nucleotide sequence: TGTGCCAGCAGCTTAGCGTCGGGGGCGACAGATACGCAGTATTTT. The encoded protein is CASSLASGATDTQYF. This sequence joins TRBV7-2 and TRBJ2-3; D possibly uses TRBD1 or TRBD2 (6 bases each). V was trimmed by 0 bases and J by 3 bases, leaving 10 bases between them. Germline V gene sequence: CDR1 SGHTA, CDR2 FQGNSA. This CDR3 contains 15 residues.

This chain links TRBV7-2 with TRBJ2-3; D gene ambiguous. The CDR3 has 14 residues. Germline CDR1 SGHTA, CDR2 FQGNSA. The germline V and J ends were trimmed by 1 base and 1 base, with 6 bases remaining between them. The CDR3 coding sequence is TGTGCCAGCAGCTTAGACCCGGGCACAGATACGCAGTATTTT. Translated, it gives CASSLDPGTDTQYF.

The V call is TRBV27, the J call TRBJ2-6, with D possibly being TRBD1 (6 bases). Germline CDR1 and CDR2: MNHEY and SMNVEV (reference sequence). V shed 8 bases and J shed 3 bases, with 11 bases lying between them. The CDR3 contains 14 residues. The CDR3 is CASVAGDGANVLTF. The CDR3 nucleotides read TGTGCCAGCGTAGCAGGGGATGGGGCCAACGTCCTGACTTTC.

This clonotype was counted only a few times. The CDR3 sequence is CSVMFSGTGGDIQYF. In DNA, the CDR3 is TGCAGCGTGATGTTTTCCGGGACAGGGGGGGACATTCAGTACTTC. The J gene is TRBJ2-4, the V gene TRBV29-1; 11 nucleotides align to TRBD1. The germline CDR1 and CDR2 sequences are SQVTM and ANQGSEA. The CDR3 spans 15 residues. With 6 bases clipped from V and 8 bases from J, the junction kept 12 bases outside the gene matches. Supplemented by reference TRBV29-1 and TRBJ2-4, the full variable domain reads SAVISQKPSRDICQRGTSLTIQCQVDSQVTMMFWYRQQPGQSLTLIATANQGSEATYESGFVIDKFPISRPNLTFSTLTVSNMSPEDSSIYLCSVMFSGTGGDIQYFGAGTRLSVL.

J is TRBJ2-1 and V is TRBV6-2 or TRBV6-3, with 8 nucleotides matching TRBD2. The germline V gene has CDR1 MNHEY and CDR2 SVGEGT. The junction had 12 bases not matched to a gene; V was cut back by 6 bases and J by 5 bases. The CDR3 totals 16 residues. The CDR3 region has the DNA TGTGCCAGCAGCCCTAGGGGCGGGAGGCTCCACAATGAGCAGTTCTTC. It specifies CASSPRGGRLHNEQFF.

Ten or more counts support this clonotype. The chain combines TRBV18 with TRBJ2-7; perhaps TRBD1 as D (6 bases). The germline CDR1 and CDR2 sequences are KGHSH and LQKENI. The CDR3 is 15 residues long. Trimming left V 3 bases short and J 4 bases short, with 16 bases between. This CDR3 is CASSPAPGHEYEQYF. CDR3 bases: TGTGCCAGCTCACCTGCACCGGGACACGAATACGAGCAGTACTTC.

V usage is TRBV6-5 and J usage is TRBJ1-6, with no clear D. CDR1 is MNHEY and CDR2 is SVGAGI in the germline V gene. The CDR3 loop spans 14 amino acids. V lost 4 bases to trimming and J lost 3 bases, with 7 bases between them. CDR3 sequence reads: CASSSGFYNSPLHF. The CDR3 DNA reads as TGTGCCAGCAGTTCCGGGTTCTATAATTCACCCCTCCACTTT.

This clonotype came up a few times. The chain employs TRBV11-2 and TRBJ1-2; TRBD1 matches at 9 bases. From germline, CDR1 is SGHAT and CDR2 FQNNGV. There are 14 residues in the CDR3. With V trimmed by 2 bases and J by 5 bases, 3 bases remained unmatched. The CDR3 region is CASSLRTGVYGYTF. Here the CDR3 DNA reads TGTGCCAGCAGCTTAAGGACAGGGGTGTATGGCTACACCTTC.

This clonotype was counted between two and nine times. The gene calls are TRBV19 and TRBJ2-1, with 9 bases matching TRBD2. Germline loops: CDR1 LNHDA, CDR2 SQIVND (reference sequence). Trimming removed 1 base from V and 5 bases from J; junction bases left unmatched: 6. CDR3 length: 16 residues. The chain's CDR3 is CASSIASSGRNNEQFF. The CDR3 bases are TGTGCCAGTAGTATAGCTTCCAGCGGGAGGAACAATGAGCAGTTCTTC.

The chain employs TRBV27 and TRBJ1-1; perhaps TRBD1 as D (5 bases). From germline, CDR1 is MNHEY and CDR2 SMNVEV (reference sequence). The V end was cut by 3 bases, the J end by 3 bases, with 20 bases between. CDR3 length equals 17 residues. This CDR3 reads CASSFWGLSGRHTEAFF. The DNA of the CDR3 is TGTGCCAGCAGTTTTTGGGGACTCAGCGGACGGCACACTGAAGCTTTCTTT.

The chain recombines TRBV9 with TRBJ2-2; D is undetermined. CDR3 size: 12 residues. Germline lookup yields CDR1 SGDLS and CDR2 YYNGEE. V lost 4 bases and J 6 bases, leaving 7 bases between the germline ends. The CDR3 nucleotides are TGTGCCAGCAGCCAAAGGGCCGGGGAGCTGTTTTTT. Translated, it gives CASSQRAGELFF.

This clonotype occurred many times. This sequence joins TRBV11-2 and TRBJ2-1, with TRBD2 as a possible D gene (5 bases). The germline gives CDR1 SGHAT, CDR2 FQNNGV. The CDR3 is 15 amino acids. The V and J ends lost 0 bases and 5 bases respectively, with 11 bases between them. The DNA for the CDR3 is TGTGCCAGCAGCTTAGATCGAGGGCAGCACAATGAGCAGTTCTTC. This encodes CASSLDRGQHNEQFF. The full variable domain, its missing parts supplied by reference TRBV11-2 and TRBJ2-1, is EAGVAQSPRYKIIEKRQSVAFWCNPISGHATLYWYQQILGQGPKLLIQFQNNGVVDDSQLPKDRFSAERLKGVDSTLKIQPAKLEDSAVYLCASSLDRGQHNEQFFGPGTRLTVL.

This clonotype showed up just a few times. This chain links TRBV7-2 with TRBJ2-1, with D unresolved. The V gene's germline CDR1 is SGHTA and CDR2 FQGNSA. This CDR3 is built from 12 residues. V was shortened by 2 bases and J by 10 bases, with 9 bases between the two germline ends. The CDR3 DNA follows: TGTGCCAGCAGCTTATCGATAGACGAGCAGTTCTTC. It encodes CASSLSIDEQFF.

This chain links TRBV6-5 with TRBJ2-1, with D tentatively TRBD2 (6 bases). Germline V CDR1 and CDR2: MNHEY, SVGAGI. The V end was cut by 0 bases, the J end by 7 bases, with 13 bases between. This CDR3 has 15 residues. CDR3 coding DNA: TGTGCCAGCAGTTACTCGATTCTTCGGGGGAATGAGCAGTTCTTC. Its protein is CASSYSILRGNEQFF.

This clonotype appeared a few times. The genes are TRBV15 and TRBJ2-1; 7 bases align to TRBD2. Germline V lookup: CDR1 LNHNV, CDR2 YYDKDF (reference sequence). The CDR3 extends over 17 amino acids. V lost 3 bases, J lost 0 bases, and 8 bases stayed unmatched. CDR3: CATSRGSGAYSYNEQFF. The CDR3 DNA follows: TGTGCCACCAGCAGGGGGAGCGGGGCCTACTCCTACAATGAGCAGTTCTTC.

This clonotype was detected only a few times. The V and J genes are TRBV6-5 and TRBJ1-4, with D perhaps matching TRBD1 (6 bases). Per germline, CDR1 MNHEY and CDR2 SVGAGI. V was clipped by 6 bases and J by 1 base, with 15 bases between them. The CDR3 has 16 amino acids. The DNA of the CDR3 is TGTGCCAGCAGAATACAGGGAAGGGGAACTAATGAAAAACTGTTTTTT. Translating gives CASRIQGRGTNEKLFF.

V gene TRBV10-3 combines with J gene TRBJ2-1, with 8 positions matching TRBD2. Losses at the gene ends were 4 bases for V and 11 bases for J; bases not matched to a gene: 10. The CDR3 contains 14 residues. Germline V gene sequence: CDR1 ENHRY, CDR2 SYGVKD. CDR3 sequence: CAISVAGLDFQQFF. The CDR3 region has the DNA TGTGCCATCAGTGTAGCGGGATTGGATTTTCAGCAGTTCTTC.

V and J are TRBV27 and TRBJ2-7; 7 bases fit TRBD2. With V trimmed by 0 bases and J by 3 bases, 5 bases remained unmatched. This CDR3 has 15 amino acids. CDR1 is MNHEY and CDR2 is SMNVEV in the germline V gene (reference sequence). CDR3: CASSLSRGVGYEQYF. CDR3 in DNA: TGTGCCAGCAGTTTATCTCGGGGGGTGGGCTACGAGCAGTACTTC.

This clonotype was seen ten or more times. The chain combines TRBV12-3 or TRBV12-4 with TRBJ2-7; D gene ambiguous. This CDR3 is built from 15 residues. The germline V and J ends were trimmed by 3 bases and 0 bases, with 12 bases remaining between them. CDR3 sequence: CASSLGRIISYEQYF. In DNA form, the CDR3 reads TGTGCCAGCAGTTTGGGCAGGATAATCTCCTACGAGCAGTACTTC.

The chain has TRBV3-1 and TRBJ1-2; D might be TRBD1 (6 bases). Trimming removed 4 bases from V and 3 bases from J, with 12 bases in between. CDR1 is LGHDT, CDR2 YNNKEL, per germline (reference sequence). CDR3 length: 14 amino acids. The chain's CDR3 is CASSRGGGDYGYTF. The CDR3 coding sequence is TGTGCCAGCAGCCGAGGAGGGGGAGACTATGGCTACACCTTC.